This T cell receptor beta chain was observed in a study of tissue T cells after allogeneic stem cell transplantation. Study as a whole: Pathologist review favored tissue samples showing histologically apparent lymphocytes. General observations from the study: Only a limited share of tissue TCRs appeared in blood or spleen. Motif-based clustering found tissue-specific repertoire signatures shared across patients, though few clones were shared.

Method: immunoSEQ multiplex PCR; TCRdb's copy keeps in-frame clones and lacks some. Of more than 9,000 clones in the sample, 60% to 70% were seen once. This CDR3 is 15 amino acids long. Trimming removed 5 bases at V and 1 base at J, with 14 bases between. Germline CDR1 and CDR2: MDHEN and SYDVKM. As for this clone: Its specificity is unknown.

Autopsy tissues included GI tract, liver, skin and lymphoid organs. This sample comprised tissue from the stomach, obtained at autopsy. The chain carries TRBV28 and TRBJ2-5, with D maybe TRBD2 (6 bases). The receptor was isolated from a male donor older than 55 with lung cancer. This chain's CDR3 is CASSNGGSRQETQYF. As DNA, the CDR3 is TGTGCCAGCAGTAACGGAGGGAGTCGCCAAGAGACCCAGTACTTC. Combining the CDR3 with reference TRBV28 and TRBJ2-5 gives the whole variable domain DVKVTQSSRYLVKRTGEKVFLECVQDMDHENMFWYRQDPGLGLRLIYFSYDVKMKEKGDIPEGYSVSREKKERFSLILESASTNQTSMYLCASSNGGSRQETQYFGPGTRLLVL.